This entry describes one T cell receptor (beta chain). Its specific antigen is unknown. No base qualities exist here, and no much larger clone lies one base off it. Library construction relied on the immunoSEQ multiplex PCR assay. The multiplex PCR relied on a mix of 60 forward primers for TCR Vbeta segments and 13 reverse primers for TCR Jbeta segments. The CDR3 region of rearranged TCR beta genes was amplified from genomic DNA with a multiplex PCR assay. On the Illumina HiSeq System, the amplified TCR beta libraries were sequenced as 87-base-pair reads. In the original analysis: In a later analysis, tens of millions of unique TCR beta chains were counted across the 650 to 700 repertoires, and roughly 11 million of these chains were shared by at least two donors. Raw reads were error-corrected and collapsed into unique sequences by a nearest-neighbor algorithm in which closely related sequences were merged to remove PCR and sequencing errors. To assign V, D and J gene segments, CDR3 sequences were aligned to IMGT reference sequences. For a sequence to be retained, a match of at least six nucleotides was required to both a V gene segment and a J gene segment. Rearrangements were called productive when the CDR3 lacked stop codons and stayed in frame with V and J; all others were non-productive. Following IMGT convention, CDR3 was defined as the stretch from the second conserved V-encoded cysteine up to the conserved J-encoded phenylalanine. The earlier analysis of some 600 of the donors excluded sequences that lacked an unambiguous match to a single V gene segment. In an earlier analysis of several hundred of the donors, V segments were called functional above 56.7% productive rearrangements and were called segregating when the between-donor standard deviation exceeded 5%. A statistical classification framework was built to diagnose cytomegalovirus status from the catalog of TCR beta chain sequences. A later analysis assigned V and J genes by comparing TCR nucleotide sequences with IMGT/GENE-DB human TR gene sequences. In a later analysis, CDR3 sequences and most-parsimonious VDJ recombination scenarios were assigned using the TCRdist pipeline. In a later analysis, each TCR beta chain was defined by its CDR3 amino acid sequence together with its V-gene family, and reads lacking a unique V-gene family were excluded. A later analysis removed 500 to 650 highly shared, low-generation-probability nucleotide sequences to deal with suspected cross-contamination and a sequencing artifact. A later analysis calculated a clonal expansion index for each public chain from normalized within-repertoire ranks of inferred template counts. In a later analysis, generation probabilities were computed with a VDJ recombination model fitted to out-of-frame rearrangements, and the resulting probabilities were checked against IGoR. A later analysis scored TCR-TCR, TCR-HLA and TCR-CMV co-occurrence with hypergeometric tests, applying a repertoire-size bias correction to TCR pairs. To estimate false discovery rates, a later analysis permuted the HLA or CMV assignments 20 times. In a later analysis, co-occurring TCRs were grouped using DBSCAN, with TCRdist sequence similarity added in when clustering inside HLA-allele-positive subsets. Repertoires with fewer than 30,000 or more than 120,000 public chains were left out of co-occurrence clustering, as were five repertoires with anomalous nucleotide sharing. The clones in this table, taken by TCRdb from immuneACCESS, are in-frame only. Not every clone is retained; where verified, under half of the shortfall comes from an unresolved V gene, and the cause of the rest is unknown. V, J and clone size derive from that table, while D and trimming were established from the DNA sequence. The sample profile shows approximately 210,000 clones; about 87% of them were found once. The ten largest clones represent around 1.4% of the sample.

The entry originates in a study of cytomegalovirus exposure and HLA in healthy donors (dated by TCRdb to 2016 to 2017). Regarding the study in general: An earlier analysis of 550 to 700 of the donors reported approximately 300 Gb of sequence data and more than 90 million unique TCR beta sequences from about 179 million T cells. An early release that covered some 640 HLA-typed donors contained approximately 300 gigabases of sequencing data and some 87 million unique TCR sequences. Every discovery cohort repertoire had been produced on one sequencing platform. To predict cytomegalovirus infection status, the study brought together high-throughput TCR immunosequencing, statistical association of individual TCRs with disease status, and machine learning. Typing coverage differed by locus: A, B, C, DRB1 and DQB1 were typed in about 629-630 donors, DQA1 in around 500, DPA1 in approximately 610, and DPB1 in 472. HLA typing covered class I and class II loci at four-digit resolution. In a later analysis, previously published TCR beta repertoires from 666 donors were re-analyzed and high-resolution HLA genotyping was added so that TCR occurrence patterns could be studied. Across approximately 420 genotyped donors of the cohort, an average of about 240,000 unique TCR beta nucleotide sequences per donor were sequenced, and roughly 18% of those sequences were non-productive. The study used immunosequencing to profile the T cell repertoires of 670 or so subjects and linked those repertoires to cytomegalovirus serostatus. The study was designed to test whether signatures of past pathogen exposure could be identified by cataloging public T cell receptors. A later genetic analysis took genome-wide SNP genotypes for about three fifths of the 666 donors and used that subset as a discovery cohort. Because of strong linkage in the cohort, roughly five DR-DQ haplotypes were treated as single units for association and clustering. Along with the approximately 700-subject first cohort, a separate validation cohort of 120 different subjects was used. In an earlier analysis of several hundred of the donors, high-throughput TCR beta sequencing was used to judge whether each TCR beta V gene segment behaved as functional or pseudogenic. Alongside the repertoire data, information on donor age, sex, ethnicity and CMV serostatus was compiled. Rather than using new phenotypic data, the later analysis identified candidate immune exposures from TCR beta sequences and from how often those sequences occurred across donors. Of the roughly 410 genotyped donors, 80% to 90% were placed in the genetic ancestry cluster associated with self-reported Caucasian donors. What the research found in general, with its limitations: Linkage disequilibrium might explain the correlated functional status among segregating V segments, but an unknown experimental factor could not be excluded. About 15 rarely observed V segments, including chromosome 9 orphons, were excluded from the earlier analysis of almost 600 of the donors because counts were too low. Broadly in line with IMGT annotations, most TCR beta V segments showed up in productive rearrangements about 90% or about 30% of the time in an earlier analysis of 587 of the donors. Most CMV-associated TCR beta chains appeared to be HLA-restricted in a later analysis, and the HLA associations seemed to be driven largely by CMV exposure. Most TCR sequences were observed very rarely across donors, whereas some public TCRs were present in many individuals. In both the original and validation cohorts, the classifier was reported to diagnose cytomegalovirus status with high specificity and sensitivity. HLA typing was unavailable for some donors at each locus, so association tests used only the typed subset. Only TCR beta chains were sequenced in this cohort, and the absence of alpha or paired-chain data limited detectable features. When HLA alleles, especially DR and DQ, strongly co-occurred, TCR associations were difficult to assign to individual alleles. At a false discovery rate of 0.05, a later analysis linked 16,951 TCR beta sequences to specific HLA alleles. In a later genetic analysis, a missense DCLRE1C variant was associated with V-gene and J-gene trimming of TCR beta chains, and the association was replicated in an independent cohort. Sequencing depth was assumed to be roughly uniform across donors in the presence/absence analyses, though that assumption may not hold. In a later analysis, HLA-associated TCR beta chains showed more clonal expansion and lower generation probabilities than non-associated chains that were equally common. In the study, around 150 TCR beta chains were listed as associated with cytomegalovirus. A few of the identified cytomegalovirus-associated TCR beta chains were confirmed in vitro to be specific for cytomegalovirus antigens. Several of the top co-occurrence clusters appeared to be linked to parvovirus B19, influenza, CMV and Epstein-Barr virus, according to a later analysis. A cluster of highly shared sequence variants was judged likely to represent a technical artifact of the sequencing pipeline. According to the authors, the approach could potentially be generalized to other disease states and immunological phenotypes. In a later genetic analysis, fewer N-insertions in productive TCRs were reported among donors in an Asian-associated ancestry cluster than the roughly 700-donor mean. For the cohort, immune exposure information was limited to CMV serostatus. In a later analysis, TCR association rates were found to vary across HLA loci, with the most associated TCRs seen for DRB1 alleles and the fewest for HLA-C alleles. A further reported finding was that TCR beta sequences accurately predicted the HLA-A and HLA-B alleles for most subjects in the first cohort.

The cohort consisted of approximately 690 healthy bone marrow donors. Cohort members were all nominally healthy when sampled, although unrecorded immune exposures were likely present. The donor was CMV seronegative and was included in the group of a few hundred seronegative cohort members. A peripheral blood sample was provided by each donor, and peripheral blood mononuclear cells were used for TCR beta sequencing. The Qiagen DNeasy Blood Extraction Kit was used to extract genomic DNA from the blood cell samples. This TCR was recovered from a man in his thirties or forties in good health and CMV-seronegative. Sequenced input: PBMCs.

CDR3 reads: CASTYEQGLSGYTF. The nucleotide sequence is given as TGTGCCAGCACCTACGAACAGGGCTTGTCTGGCTACACCTTC. The sequence is built from TRBV28 and TRBJ1-2, with TRBD1 perhaps the D gene, on 6 matching bases. Trimming costs V 7 bases and J 7 bases, and their ends lie 19 bases apart. The CDR3 holds 14 amino acids from the cysteine to the phenylalanine. Just CDR3 DNA is preserved here, 42 bases in frame from base 1. The germline V gene provides CDR1 MDHEN and CDR2 SYDVKM.